These 30 T cell receptor beta chains originate from one sample sequenced in a study of T cells after yellow fever vaccination. TCRdb re-analysed the 5' RACE reads in MiXCR, keeping a single row per CDR3 protein. Found here are 400,000 to 650,000 distinct CDR3 sequences, just over 20% of them singletons; the top ten hold 16%. The sample consisted of PBMCs, taken less than 25 days after the first yellow fever vaccination. The origin of the receptors is a man between 18 and 29 years old who received the YFV17D yellow fever vaccine.

This clonotype came up a few times. This CDR3 is CASSIRAVQETQYF. Written as DNA, the CDR3 is TGTGCCAGTAGTATTAGGGCCGTCCAAGAGACCCAGTACTTC. The chain links TRBV19 to TRBJ2-5, with no clear D. Germline CDR1 reads LNHDA; CDR2 reads SQIVND (reference sequence). The CDR3 sequence is 14 residues long. Trimming stripped 3 bases from V and 1 base from J, with 9 bases between.

This chain joins TRBV20-1 and TRBJ2-3; no firm D call. The CDR3 extends over 13 amino acids. V gave up 6 bases and J gave up 3 bases, with 13 bases separating them. Germline V gene sequence: CDR1 DFQATT, CDR2 SNEGSKA (reference sequence). For the CDR3, the DNA is TGCAGTGCCCCAAGGGCGACGACAGATACGCAGTATTTT. Residues: CSAPRATTDTQYF.

The V call is TRBV7-2, the J call TRBJ2-3; TRBD1 matches at 7 bases. The V gene end was trimmed by 5 bases and the J gene end by 4 bases; junction bases not matched to a gene: 9. Germline assignment: CDR1 SGHTA and CDR2 FQGNSA. The CDR3 sequence is 15 residues long. This chain's CDR3 is CASSPGTAISDTQYF. The CDR3 DNA reads as TGTGCCAGCAGCCCCGGGACAGCTATTTCAGATACGCAGTATTTT.

This chain uses TRBV12-3 or TRBV12-4 with TRBJ1-3; D perhaps matches TRBD1 (6 bases). With 6 bases removed from V and 10 bases from J, the gap between germline ends came to 16 bases. The CDR3 runs 13 residues. This CDR3 is CASSPGEQGTIYF. As DNA, the CDR3 is TGTGCCAGCAGCCCGGGGGAGCAGGGGACCATATATTTT.

The gene calls are TRBV27 and TRBJ2-7; D uncertain. This CDR3 contains 12 residues. The V gene lost 5 bases and the J gene lost 7 bases, with 12 bases spanning the gap. Germline V gene sequence: CDR1 MNHEY, CDR2 SMNVEV (reference sequence). The DNA for the CDR3 is TGTGCCAGCAGTGATTTTTATGGAGAGCAGTACTTC. Translation: CASSDFYGEQYF.

V and J are TRBV6-5 and TRBJ2-1; the match to TRBD2 covers 7 bases. The ends lost 2 bases at V and 2 bases at J; junction bases unmatched: 3. This CDR3 is 15 amino acids long. Germline assignment: CDR1 MNHEY and CDR2 SVGAGI. The CDR3 reads CASSYTGGTYNEQFF. CDR3 sequence (DNA): TGTGCCAGCAGTTACACGGGGGGTACCTACAATGAGCAGTTCTTC.

The CDR3, as DNA: TGTGCCAGCAGCACCCACGGGACAGGGCTTTCCTATGGCTACACCTTC. Protein: CASSTHGTGLSYGYTF. The chain joins TRBV28 to TRBJ1-2; 9 bases match TRBD1. The CDR3 has 16 amino acids. The V gene end was trimmed by 6 bases and the J gene end by 4 bases; junction bases not matched to a gene: 12. Germline CDR1 MDHEN, CDR2 SYDVKM.

A few counts support this clonotype. V usage is TRBV11-2 and J usage is TRBJ2-1; D is unresolved. The germline CDR1 and CDR2 sequences are SGHAT and FQNNGV. V shed 3 bases and J shed 2 bases, with 8 bases lying between them. The CDR3 consists of 14 residues. The CDR3 loop reads CASSFNSPYNEQFF. The CDR3 region has the DNA TGTGCCAGCAGCTTCAACTCCCCCTACAATGAGCAGTTCTTC.

DNA of the CDR3: TGTGCCAGCAGCAGAACAGGGGGTGGGACCCAGTACTTC. Translated, it gives CASSRTGGGTQYF. The chain links TRBV27 to TRBJ2-5, with TRBD1 identical over 8 bases. CDR1 is MNHEY, CDR2 SMNVEV, per germline (reference sequence). The trim removed 6 bases at V and 7 bases at J, leaving 7 bases unmatched. The CDR3 sequence is 13 residues long.

The rearrangement uses TRBV5-1 and TRBJ2-4; 10 bases are a match to TRBD2. Germline CDR1 and CDR2: SGHRS and YFSETQ. With 6 bases clipped from V and 0 bases from J, the junction kept 9 bases outside the gene matches. This CDR3 has 17 amino acids. The CDR3 nucleotides read TGCGCCAGCACGGAAGCGGGGGGGACCCTAGCCAAAAACATTCAGTACTTC. Its translation is CASTEAGGTLAKNIQYF.

This sequence joins TRBV5-1 and TRBJ2-5, with D perhaps matching TRBD1 or TRBD2 (6 bases each). CDR3 size: 14 residues. Trimming cost V 4 bases and J 2 bases, with 12 bases left between them. Looked up from germline, CDR1 is SGHRS and CDR2 is YFSETQ. The CDR3 bases are TGCGCCAGCAGCCATGGAGGGGGGCAAGAGACCCAGTACTTC. This gives the protein CASSHGGGQETQYF.

V is TRBV20-1 and J is TRBJ2-5; weak D call: TRBD2 (7 bases). V lost 0 bases and J 5 bases, leaving 16 bases between the germline ends. CDR3 size: 15 residues. Germline V lookup: CDR1 DFQATT, CDR2 SNEGSKA (reference sequence). DNA for the CDR3: TGCAGTGCTAGAGATCACGGCCCGGGGGGCGAGACCCAGTACTTC. Its protein product is CSARDHGPGGETQYF.

This clonotype was detected ten times or more. The chain combines TRBV12-3 or TRBV12-4 with TRBJ1-5; no firm D call. CDR3 size: 13 residues. V was shortened by 3 bases and J by 2 bases, with 5 bases between the two germline ends. The CDR3: CASSFEGNQPQHF. The CDR3 DNA sequence: TGTGCCAGCAGTTTCGAGGGCAATCAGCCCCAGCATTTT.

This clonotype was counted between two and nine times. The genes are TRBV9 and TRBJ2-7; D may be TRBD2 (6 bases). This CDR3 comprises 13 residues. V lost 6 bases, J lost 6 bases, and 16 bases lay in between. Per the germline V gene, CDR1 is SGDLS and CDR2 is YYNGEE. The CDR3 protein is CASTPSEGPEQYF. The CDR3 region has the DNA TGTGCCAGCACCCCATCGGAGGGCCCCGAGCAGTACTTC.

CDR3 amino acids: CASSLISLGYNEQFF. The CDR3 nucleotides read TGTGCCAGCAGCTTAATCAGCTTGGGCTACAATGAGCAGTTCTTC. The chain employs TRBV11-2 and TRBJ2-1; no firm D call. V lost 2 bases to trimming and J lost 3 bases, with 11 bases between them. Germline V CDR1 and CDR2: SGHAT, FQNNGV. The CDR3 runs 15 residues.

The chain employs TRBV18 and TRBJ1-1; D is undetermined. The CDR3 runs to 14 residues. CDR1 is KGHSH, CDR2 LQKENI, per germline. V was clipped by 3 bases and J by 7 bases, with 15 bases between them. CDR3 loop: CASSPLGRRLEAFF. CDR3 in DNA: TGTGCCAGCTCACCCCTCGGACGGCGACTTGAAGCTTTCTTT.

This clonotype was seen only a few times. The chain employs TRBV20-1 and TRBJ2-2, with TRBD1 identical over 7 bases. Germline V lookup: CDR1 DFQATT, CDR2 SNEGSKA (reference sequence). This CDR3 spans 13 amino acids. V lost 1 base, J lost 4 bases, and 0 bases stayed unmatched. CDR3 bases: TGCAGTGCTAGAGGGACAGGCACCGGGGAGCTGTTTTTT. Translated, it gives CSARGTGTGELFF.

Only a few counts were recorded for this clonotype. The V call is TRBV7-8, the J call TRBJ2-1; D might be TRBD1 or TRBD2, each matching 6 bases. V was shortened by 1 base and J by 1 base, with 14 bases between the two germline ends. The CDR3 has 17 residues. Looked up from germline, CDR1 is SGHVS and CDR2 is FQNEAQ. CDR3 region: CASSLEEGGRSYNEQFF. The CDR3 DNA reads as TGTGCCAGCAGCTTAGAAGAGGGGGGTCGGTCCTACAATGAGCAGTTCTTC. The full variable domain, with the rest looked up from reference TRBV7-8 and TRBJ2-1, is GAGVSQSPRYKVAKRGQDVALRCDPISGHVSLFWYQQALGQGPEFLTYFQNEAQLDKSGLPSDRFFAERPEGSVSTLKIQRTQQEDSAVYLCASSLEEGGRSYNEQFFGPGTRLTVL.

This clonotype turned up a few times. The V gene is TRBV20-1, the J gene TRBJ2-6; maybe TRBD2 (8 bases). Germline V gene sequence: CDR1 DFQATT, CDR2 SNEGSKA (reference sequence). The V gene lost 6 bases and the J gene lost 2 bases, with 20 bases spanning the gap. The CDR3 loop spans 17 amino acids. The CDR3 sequence is CSAPRPGGGTGANVLTF. CDR3 DNA: TGCAGTGCCCCAAGGCCGGGAGGGGGCACTGGGGCCAACGTCCTGACTTTC.

This chain connects TRBV7-2 to TRBJ2-1, with a weak D call TRBD2 (5 bases). Trimming removed 1 base at V and 7 bases at J, with 14 bases between. The CDR3 is 15 amino acids. CDR1 and CDR2 (germline): SGHTA, FQGNSA. This chain's CDR3 is CASSLDRSGENEQFF. The CDR3 DNA is TGTGCCAGCAGCTTAGATAGGTCCGGGGAAAATGAGCAGTTCTTC. Full variable domain (remainder filled in from reference TRBV7-2 and TRBJ2-1): GAGVSQSPSNKVTEKGKDVELRCDPISGHTALYWYRQSLGQGLEFLIYFQGNSAPDKSGLPSDRFSAERTGGSVSTLTIQRTQQEDSAVYLCASSLDRSGENEQFFGPGTRLTVL.

V and J are TRBV11-2 and TRBJ1-2; TRBD1 might be the D (6 bases). Trimming cost V 5 bases and J 1 base, with 8 bases left between them. CDR1 is SGHAT and CDR2 is FQNNGV in the germline V gene. The CDR3 is made up of 13 amino acids. CDR3 coding DNA: TGTGCCAGCAGCCCAGGGGATAACTATGGCTACACCTTC. It encodes CASSPGDNYGYTF.

This chain connects TRBV11-2 to TRBJ2-1; no firm D call. V was clipped by 3 bases and J by 8 bases, with 11 bases between them. The CDR3 contains 13 residues. Germline loops: CDR1 SGHAT, CDR2 FQNNGV. The CDR3 DNA reads TGTGCCAGCAGCTTGGCGCCCACATATGAGCAGTTCTTC. The encoded protein is CASSLAPTYEQFF.

The gene calls are TRBV20-1 and TRBJ1-1, with D possibly matching TRBD1 (6 bases). Germline CDR1 is DFQATT and CDR2 is SNEGSKA (reference sequence). V lost 5 bases, J lost 5 bases, and 15 bases lay in between. This CDR3 region has 13 residues. The CDR3 loop reads CSAQGHRDTEAFF. In DNA, the CDR3 is TGCAGTGCTCAGGGCCACAGGGATACTGAAGCTTTCTTT.

V and J are TRBV5-1 and TRBJ2-1, with D perhaps matching TRBD2 (6 bases). Germline CDR1 SGHRS, CDR2 YFSETQ. This CDR3 has 16 residues. Trimming cost V 1 base and J 0 bases, with 11 bases left between them. CDR3 sequence reads: CASSLLQGGSYNEQFF. Written as DNA, the CDR3 is TGCGCCAGCAGCTTGCTCCAGGGAGGCTCCTACAATGAGCAGTTCTTC.

The chain carries TRBV5-1 and TRBJ2-7; the match to TRBD1 covers 7 bases. The V gene end was trimmed by 4 bases and the J gene end by 4 bases; junction bases not matched to a gene: 11. Germline assignment: CDR1 SGHRS and CDR2 YFSETQ. The CDR3 loop spans 15 amino acids. Written as DNA, the CDR3 is TGCGCCAGCAGCCCCTTGGGACAGAACGAATACGAGCAGTACTTC. As protein: CASSPLGQNEYEQYF.

The genes are TRBV19 and TRBJ2-6; no clear D gene. Germline CDR1 and CDR2: LNHDA and SQIVND (reference sequence). CDR3 length equals 15 residues. Trimming cost V 3 bases and J 3 bases, with 9 bases left between them. The CDR3 spells CASSMGSYGANVLTF. The CDR3 DNA follows: TGTGCCAGTAGTATGGGCAGCTATGGGGCCAACGTCCTGACTTTC.

This chain uses TRBV5-1 with TRBJ2-1, with unresolved D. V lost 0 bases, J lost 6 bases, and 13 bases lay in between. This CDR3 spans 15 amino acids. Germline V gene lookup returns CDR1 SGHRS and CDR2 YFSETQ. The CDR3 sequence: CASSLEHSQRNEQFF. As DNA, the CDR3 is TGCGCCAGCAGCTTGGAACACTCCCAGCGCAATGAGCAGTTCTTC.

The gene calls are TRBV5-1 and TRBJ1-1, with 11 bases lining up with TRBD1. The CDR3 is 14 amino acids. The V and J ends lost 0 bases and 6 bases, in that order; junction bases with no gene match: 1. The germline V gene encodes CDR1 SGHRS and CDR2 YFSETQ. DNA of the CDR3: TGCGCCAGCAGCTTGGGGGACAGGGGGGCTGAAGCTTTCTTT. Protein product: CASSLGDRGAEAFF.

This clonotype occurred a few times. This chain links TRBV14 with TRBJ2-3, with 7 positions matching TRBD1. The ends lost 3 bases at V and 3 bases at J; junction bases unmatched: 6. Germline values: CDR1 SGHDN, CDR2 FVKESK. CDR3 length: 15 amino acids. For the CDR3, the DNA is TGTGCCAGCAGCCACCGGACAGGAGATACAGATACGCAGTATTTT. Translation: CASSHRTGDTDTQYF.

This rearrangement joins TRBV7-2 to TRBJ2-1; unclear D gene. The CDR3 is 16 amino acids. Germline CDR1 reads SGHTA; CDR2 reads FQGNSA. Trimming removed 2 bases at V and 6 bases at J, with 17 bases between. The CDR3 protein is CASSLWIGKVGNEQFF. The CDR3 nucleotides read TGTGCCAGCAGCTTATGGATCGGAAAAGTCGGCAATGAGCAGTTCTTC.